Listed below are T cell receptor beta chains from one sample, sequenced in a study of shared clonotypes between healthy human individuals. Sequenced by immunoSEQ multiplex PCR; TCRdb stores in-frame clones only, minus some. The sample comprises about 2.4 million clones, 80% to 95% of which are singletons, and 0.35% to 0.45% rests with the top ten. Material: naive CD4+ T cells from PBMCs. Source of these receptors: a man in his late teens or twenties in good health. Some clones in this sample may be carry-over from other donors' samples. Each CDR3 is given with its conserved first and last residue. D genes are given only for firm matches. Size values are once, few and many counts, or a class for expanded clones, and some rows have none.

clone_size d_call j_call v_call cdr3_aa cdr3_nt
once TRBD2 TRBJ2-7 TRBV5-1 CASSIGTSGLYEQYF TGCGCCAGCAGCATTGGTACTAGCGGGTTGTACGAGCAGTACTTC
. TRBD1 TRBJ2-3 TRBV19 CASKTGSTDTQYF TGTGCCAGTAAGACAGGGAGCACAGATACGCAGTATTTT
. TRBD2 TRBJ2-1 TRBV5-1 CASSWTSGGYNEQFF TGCGCCAGCAGCTGGACTAGCGGGGGGTACAATGAGCAGTTCTTC
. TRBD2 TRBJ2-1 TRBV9 CASSVAGTSGRFGAEQFF TGTGCCAGCAGCGTAGCTGGGACTAGCGGGAGGTTTGGGGCGGAGCAGTTCTTC
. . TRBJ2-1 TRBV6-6 CASSYAVESLEQFF TGTGCCAGCAGTTACGCCGTAGAGTCCTTGGAGCAGTTCTTC
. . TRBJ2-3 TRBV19 CASIRDPGAPTDTQYF TGTGCCAGTATCCGAGACCCGGGCGCCCCCACAGATACGCAGTATTTT
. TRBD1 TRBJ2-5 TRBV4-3 CASSQDRGLPSTQYF TGCGCCAGCAGCCAAGATAGGGGGCTACCCTCGACCCAGTACTTC
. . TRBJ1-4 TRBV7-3 CASSPGVGANEKLFF TGTGCCAGCAGCCCGGGGGTCGGTGCTAATGAAAAACTGTTTTTT
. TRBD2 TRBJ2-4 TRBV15 CATSGGSVKNIQYF TGTGCCACCTCCGGCGGGAGTGTCAAAAACATTCAGTACTTC
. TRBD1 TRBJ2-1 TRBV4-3 CASSSRTGSSYNEQFF TGCGCCAGCAGCTCGAGGACAGGGAGTAGTTATAATGAGCAGTTCTTC
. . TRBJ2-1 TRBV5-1 CASSLGAALGNEQFF TGCGCCAGCAGCTTGGGGGCGGCGTTGGGCAATGAGCAGTTCTTC
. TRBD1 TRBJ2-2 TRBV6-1 CASSAHTGQTRGGELFF TGTGCCAGCAGTGCCCACACGGGACAGACCAGGGGCGGGGAGCTGTTTTTT
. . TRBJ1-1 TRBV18 CASSPLALRDTEAFF TGTGCCAGCTCACCTTTAGCCCTTCGGGACACTGAAGCTTTCTTT
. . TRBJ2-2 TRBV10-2 CASAVRQGGTGELFF TGCGCCAGCGCCGTCAGGCAGGGGGGCACCGGGGAGCTGTTTTTT
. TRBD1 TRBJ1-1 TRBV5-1 CASSSGQGPNTEAFF TGCGCCAGCAGCTCGGGACAGGGCCCGAACACTGAAGCTTTCTTT
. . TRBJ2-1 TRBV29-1 CTIGYYNEQFF TGCACCATAGGGTACTACAATGAGCAGTTCTTC
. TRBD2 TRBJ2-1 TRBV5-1 CASSSDEREYPYNEQFF TGCGCCAGCAGCTCGGACGAGCGGGAGTACCCCTACAATGAGCAGTTCTTC
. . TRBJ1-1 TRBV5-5 CASSWTTGRSEAFF TGTGCCAGCAGCTGGACGACAGGTCGCAGTGAAGCTTTCTTT
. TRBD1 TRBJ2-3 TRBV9 CASSPRTGVITDTQYF TGTGCCAGCAGCCCCCGGACAGGGGTAATTACAGATACGCAGTATTTT
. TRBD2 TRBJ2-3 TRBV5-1 CASSSPRAGGTLITDTQYF TGCGCCAGCAGCTCGCCGCGAGCGGGAGGAACTCTGATCACAGATACGCAGTATTTT
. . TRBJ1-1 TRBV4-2 CASSQGTGWQSTEAFF TGTGCCAGCAGCCAAGGAACAGGGTGGCAGTCCACTGAAGCTTTCTTT
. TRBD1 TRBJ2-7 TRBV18 CASSPRGQGVLGEQYF TGTGCCAGCTCACCTAGGGGACAGGGAGTTCTAGGCGAGCAGTACTTC
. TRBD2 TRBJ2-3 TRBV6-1 CASSELGGESTDTQYF TGTGCCAGCAGTGAATTGGGGGGGGAATCCACAGATACGCAGTATTTT
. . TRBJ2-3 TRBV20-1 CSAISRSTQYF TGCAGTGCCATTTCCCGTAGCACGCAGTATTTT
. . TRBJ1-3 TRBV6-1 CASSEGRGTGNTIYF TGTGCCAGCAGTGAAGGGAGAGGGACTGGAAACACCATATATTTT
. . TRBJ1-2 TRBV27 CASFDGAGYTF TGTGCGTCTTTTGATGGGGCAGGCTACACCTTC
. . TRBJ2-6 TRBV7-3 CASSQQGSVANVLTF TGTGCCAGCAGCCAACAGGGCTCTGTGGCCAACGTCCTGACTTTC
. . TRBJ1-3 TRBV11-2 CASSLSAGNTIYF TGTGCCAGCAGCTTAAGTGCTGGAAACACCATATATTTT
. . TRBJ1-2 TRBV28 CASSIGTGFGYTF TGTGCCAGCAGTATTGGTACAGGGTTTGGCTACACCTTC
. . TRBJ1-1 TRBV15 CATSRATAENTEAFF TGTGCCACCAGCAGAGCCACAGCGGAGAACACTGAAGCTTTCTTT
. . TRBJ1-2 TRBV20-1 CQGPGYTF TGTCAGGGCCCCGGCTACACCTTC
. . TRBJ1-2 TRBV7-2 CASSRLGDPYGYTF TGTGCCAGCAGCCGACTGGGGGACCCCTATGGCTACACCTTC
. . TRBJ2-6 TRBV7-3 CASGARERSGANVLTF TGTGCCAGCGGGGCCAGGGAGCGTTCTGGGGCCAACGTCCTGACTTTC
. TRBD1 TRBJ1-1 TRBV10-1 CASSPDRGPFNTEAFF TGCGCCAGCAGTCCCGACAGGGGTCCTTTTAACACTGAAGCTTTCTTT
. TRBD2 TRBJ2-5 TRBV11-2 CASSEPRTSGLLKQYF TGTGCCAGCAGTGAACCTAGGACTAGCGGTCTCCTTAAGCAGTACTTC
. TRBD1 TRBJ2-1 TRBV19 CASSPLQGAYNEQFF TGTGCCAGTAGCCCCTTACAGGGGGCTTACAATGAGCAGTTCTTC
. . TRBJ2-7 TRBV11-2 CASSSVLRLYEQYF TGTGCCAGCAGCTCTGTCCTACGGTTATACGAGCAGTACTTC